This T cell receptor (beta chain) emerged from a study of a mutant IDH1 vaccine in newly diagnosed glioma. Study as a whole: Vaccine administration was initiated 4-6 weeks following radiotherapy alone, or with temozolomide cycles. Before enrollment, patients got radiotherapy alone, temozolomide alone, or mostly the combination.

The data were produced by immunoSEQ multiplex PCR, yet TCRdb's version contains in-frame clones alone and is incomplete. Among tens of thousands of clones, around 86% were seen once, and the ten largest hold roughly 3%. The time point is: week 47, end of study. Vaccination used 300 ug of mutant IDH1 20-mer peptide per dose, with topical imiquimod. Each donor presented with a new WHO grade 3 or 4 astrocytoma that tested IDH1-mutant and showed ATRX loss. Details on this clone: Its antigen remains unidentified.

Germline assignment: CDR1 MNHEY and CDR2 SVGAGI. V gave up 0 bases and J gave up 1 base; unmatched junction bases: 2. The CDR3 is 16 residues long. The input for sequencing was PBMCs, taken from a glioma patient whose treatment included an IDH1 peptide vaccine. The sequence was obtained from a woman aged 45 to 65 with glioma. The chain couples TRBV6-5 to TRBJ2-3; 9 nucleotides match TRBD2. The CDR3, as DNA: TGTGCCAGCAGTTACTCGACTAGCGGCCGCACAGATACGCAGTATTTT. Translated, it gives CASSYSTSGRTDTQYF.